This TCR beta chain was recorded in a study of T cells in Graves' hyperthyroidism and ophthalmopathy (dated by TCRdb to between 2019 and 2020). Describing the broader study: Peripheral blood samples were taken at initial diagnosis, before any treatment was given. A discovery cohort of about a hundred patients, approximately 45 with Graves' ophthalmopathy and roughly 59 with stable Graves' hyperthyroidism, was used to find distinguishing TCR V-J signatures. An independent validation cohort of about 20 hyperthyroidism patients and more than 15 patients who later progressed to ophthalmopathy tested prospective prediction of ophthalmopathy. For training and testing, the roughly 97 patients in the discovery cohort were randomly divided in a 7:3 ratio. In addition, the study compared T-cell repertoires in thyroid tissue and in blood from six Graves' hyperthyroidism patients. Once sampling was done, hyperthyroidism patients were given methimazole at a starting dose of 30 mg daily, whereas ophthalmopathy patients were given high-dose intravenous methylprednisolone. The paper describes TCR Vbeta CDR3 sequencing of fewer than 150 peripheral blood samples, made up of 43 ophthalmopathy patients, over 70 hyperthyroidism patients and 17 progressor patients.

General conclusions and limits of the study: A 13 V-J signature model separated ophthalmopathy from stable hyperthyroidism, with approximately 87% sensitivity and 81% to 83% specificity in cross-validation and 80%/75% in testing. Most expanded thyroid clonotypes (frequency above 0.001) were also found in blood, which suggests that blood repertoires may mirror thyroid immune responses. During validation, the model predicted progression to ophthalmopathy a median of around 6 months ahead of onset, with more than 60% sensitivity and about 75% specificity. Sample size was not statistically predetermined, and investigators were not blinded to group allocation.

Reading from cysteine to phenylalanine, the CDR3 counts 14 amino acids. This entry keeps only the CDR3 DNA: 42 bases, framed from base 1. V and J are truncated by 0 bases and 0 bases respectively, leaving an intervening sequence of 3 bases. According to the germline V gene, CDR1 reads KGHSY and CDR2 reads FQNENV. Stable Graves' hyperthyroidism was defined as no progression to ophthalmopathy during 18 months of follow-up. The hyperthyroidism patients were between 18 and 65 years old and newly diagnosed, with a disease duration of less than 2 months. Patients with uncontrolled infections, other autoimmune diseases, pregnancy or lactation were excluded. Diagnoses relied on clinical symptoms, serum thyroxine and TRAb, thyroid ultrasound and orbital computed tomography. Ficoll-Paque density gradient centrifugation was used to isolate PBMCs from approximately 10 ml of fresh peripheral blood. Total RNA was extracted using Trizol reagent, and RNA quality was assessed on an Agilent 2100 Bioanalyzer.

This clonotype has a handful of counts. What antigen it recognizes has not been identified. One base away there is no much larger clone; base qualities are not given. The TCR beta CDR3 regions were amplified from the RNA transcripts. The first round of RT-PCR for the TCR CDR3 was performed with the HTBI primer set and the Qiagen OneStep RT-PCR kit. Libraries were constructed in a second round of multiplex PCR, after which size selection and purification were performed. Sequencing of the libraries was done on an Illumina HiSeq2000 using paired-end 100 bp reads. The study's own analysis went as follows. SOAPnuke was used to process the raw data, removing reads that contained adapters or uncalled bases, had a mean Phred below 15, or lacked an exact match to the constant primer or identifier. High-quality paired reads were merged using COPE v1.2.5, and each unique nucleotide sequence was defined as a clonotype. MiTCR v1.1 was used to align clonotypes to the IMGT TRBV, TRBD and TRBJ reference segments. The analysis included only V-J combinations with a frequency above 0.0001, which together covered 99.2% of the repertoires. A TCS score was defined as the ratio of F50 (clonal expansion) to E x V (chaos), with BLOSUM62-based TCRdist applied between CDR3 peptides within each V-J. Welch's t-statistics and random forest reduced around 510 V-J features to roughly 13, which were used in a naive Bayes classifier (R e1071). TCRdb trimmed the raw reads at Q25, called clones with MiXCR and kept productive beta chains. Every entry covers one CDR3 protein and lists the most common genes and DNA from its rows. The V and J calls come from TCRdb's annotation, not from the publication. The sample records some 720,000 distinct CDR3 sequences, less than 20% of which are singletons. The leading ten clones occupy around 8% of the sample.

This receptor was identified in a man between 18 and 29 years old with Graves' hyperthyroidism. Recombination linked TRBV16 to TRBJ1-3; the D gene remains uncertain. Sequencing was done on a sample of blood. The CDR3 reads as follows: CASSQSTSGNTIYF. In nucleotide form, the sequence is TGTGCCAGCAGCCAATCGACCTCTGGAAACACCATATATTTT.